This record concerns one T cell receptor beta chain sequence. Its cognate antigen has yet to be identified. No much larger clone is present one base from it, and per-base qualities are unavailable. TCRbeta CDR3 regions were amplified from genomic DNA using the immunoSEQ Assay, a bias-controlled multiplex PCR. Per the authors' processing: The number of nucleated cells in each sample was estimated from the amplification of reference gene primers within the assay. Sequence reads were collapsed and filtered to measure the absolute abundance of every unique TCRbeta CDR3 rearrangement. For each sample, productive Simpson clonality was calculated as the square root of Simpson's diversity index across productive rearrangements. Entries here come from immuneACCESS through TCRdb and include only in-frame sequences with V and J called. Some clones fail to appear in such tables; in the studies checked, an unresolved V gene covers under half of the shortfall, and the cause of the remainder is unknown. The DNA was the basis for D and trimming; V, J and clone size are from that table. The sample records around 250,000 clones, approximately 85% of which are singletons. Jointly, the top ten make up about 6% of the sample.

One collaborating source in Seattle enrolled patients while the patients were actively infected and followed the patients over time throughout the course of disease. Each collaborating institution followed its own protocols to collect whole blood in K2EDTA tubes. For TCRbeta analysis, collaborators shipped samples in one of three forms: frozen whole blood, isolated PBMCs, or DNA extracted from either of those sample types. V is shortened by 3 bases, J by 9 bases, and the region joining them spans 15 bases. For CDR1 and CDR2, the germline V gene (reference sequence) lists LGHDT and YNNKEL. Inclusive of the bounding cysteine and phenylalanine, the CDR3 is 15 residues long. Only the CDR3 region is kept as DNA, spanning 45 bases read in frame from base 1. The data stem from a study of blood T cell repertoires in COVID-19 (dated by TCRdb to 2020 to 2021). Study-level background: Samples covering the acute and convalescent phases of COVID-19 were provided by collaborators in the United States, Italy and Spain. The prospective study material was composed of cDNA or gDNA derived from T cells, B-cell-depleted T cells, or PBMCs. Deeply sampled blood TCRbeta repertoires from subjects exposed to, actively infected with, or recovered from COVID-19 were included in the dataset. A freely available public database, intended as a resource for researchers studying the immune response to SARS-CoV-2, is where the repertoires were released. Samples came from the ongoing ImmuneRACE study (first 160 participants) plus 1,254 subjects from 6 global collaborators. Nearly every sample came with metadata listing a de-identified subject ID, COVID-19 status, age in years and sex. HLA class I and class II types, where available, came from metadata supplied by the sample provider rather than from assay-based typing.

Study-level results and caveats: Clinical and demographic metadata were provided uncurated, with the amount varying by source and participant.

Sample: peripheral blood. The sequence is built from TRBV3-1 (or the pseudogene TRBV3-2) and TRBJ1-6, and possibly TRBD1, on 6 matching bases. The TCR sequence derives from a woman aged 80 or over with COVID-19, enrolled during active disease. The base sequence is TGTGCCAGCAGCCAGCTGGGGGCTATCTTTTCACCCCTCCACTTT. Its coded protein is CASSQLGAIFSPLHF.